This T cell receptor beta chain was profiled in a study of T cell responses to AZD1222 COVID-19 vaccine. V lost 8 bases and J lost 6, with 35 bases in between. The CDR3 has 20 residues. Germline CDR1 SGHVT, CDR2 SQSDAQ. This clone has a single count. Measured with immunoSEQ multiplex PCR; TCRdb has only the in-frame clones, and not every one. The sample records some 150,000 clones, approximately 90% being singletons. The chain carries TRBV7-4 and TRBJ2-1; possible D gene TRBD2, 7 bases. Material: peripheral blood, obtained 28 days after the second AZD1222 dose. The TCR comes from an adult who received the AZD1222 COVID-19 vaccine. CDR3 coding DNA: TGTGCCAGCTTCCACCCTAGGGGGGAGGGCCATGATCTAGTTGCCAATGAGCAGTTCTTC. This codes for CASFHPRGEGHDLVANEQFF.